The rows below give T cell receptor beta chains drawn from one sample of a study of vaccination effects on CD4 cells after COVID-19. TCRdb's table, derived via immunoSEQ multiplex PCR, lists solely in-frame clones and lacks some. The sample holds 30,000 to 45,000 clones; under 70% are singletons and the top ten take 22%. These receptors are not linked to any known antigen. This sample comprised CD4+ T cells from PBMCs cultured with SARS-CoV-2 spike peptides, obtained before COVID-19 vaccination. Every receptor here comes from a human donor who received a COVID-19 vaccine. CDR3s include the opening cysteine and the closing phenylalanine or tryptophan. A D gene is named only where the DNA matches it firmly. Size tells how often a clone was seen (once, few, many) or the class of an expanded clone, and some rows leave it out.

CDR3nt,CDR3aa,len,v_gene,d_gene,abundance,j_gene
TGTGCCAGCTCACCACCCCCGGGGGCGTACGAGCAGTACTTC,CASSPPPGAYEQYF,14,TRBV18,-,-,TRBJ2-7
TGTGCCAGCAGTTTATGGACCCGGGGGGAGAACACCGGGGAGCTGTTTTTT,CASSLWTRGENTGELFF,17,TRBV28,TRBD2,once,TRBJ2-2
TGTGCCAGCAGCTTAGTCGGCACCGGGGAGCTGTTTTTT,CASSLVGTGELFF,13,TRBV11-2,-,-,TRBJ2-2
TGTGCCAGCAGTGTCCCCGGCGAAGAGACCCAGTACTTC,CASSVPGEETQYF,13,TRBV25-1,-,-,TRBJ2-5
TGTGCCACCAGCAGAGATCGTTCGCGCCCCCATGAGCAGTTCTTC,CATSRDRSRPHEQFF,15,TRBV15,-,-,TRBJ2-1
TGTGCCAGCAGCCCGTTGGGGGACAGGGAAGCTTTCTTT,CASSPLGDREAFF,13,TRBV13,TRBD1,once,TRBJ1-1
TGTGCCAGCAGCCCCGTCGGGGGGCCGAACACTGAAGCTTTCTTT,CASSPVGGPNTEAFF,15,TRBV3-1/TRBV3-2,-,-,TRBJ1-1
TGTGCCAGCAGTTACGAGGGCCGGCCAGCAACTGAAGCTTTCTTT,CASSYEGRPATEAFF,15,TRBV6-2/TRBV6-3,-,-,TRBJ1-1
TGTGCCAGCAGTTACAGGGGACTAGCGGGGGGGAGGGCCAAAAACATTCAGTACTTC,CASSYRGLAGGRAKNIQYF,19,TRBV6-2/TRBV6-3,TRBD2,-,TRBJ2-4
TGTGCCAGCAGTTACTCGAGACAGGACGGGTCACCCCTCCACTTT,CASSYSRQDGSPLHF,15,TRBV6-5,-,-,TRBJ1-6
TGTGCCAGCTCAGCTGACAGCCCGGCTTATGGCTACACCTTC,CASSADSPAYGYTF,14,TRBV18,-,-,TRBJ1-2
TGTGCCAGCAGTTACGAGGAGATCTATGGCTACACCTTC,CASSYEEIYGYTF,13,TRBV6-2/TRBV6-3,-,-,TRBJ1-2
TGTGCCAGCAGCTCCCCCGGGGACTATGGCTACACCTTC,CASSSPGDYGYTF,13,TRBV7-9,-,-,TRBJ1-2
TGTGCCAGCAGCTTAGGGGGGGGCAAGGTCTCCTACGAGCAGTACTTC,CASSLGGGKVSYEQYF,16,TRBV11-2,-,-,TRBJ2-7
TGTGCCTGGAGTGGGAGGTGGGAGCGGACCGGGGAGCTGTTTTTT,CAWSGRWERTGELFF,15,TRBV30,-,-,TRBJ2-2
TGTGCCAGCAGTTTAAGGGGAGGGGGCACTGAAGCTTTCTTT,CASSLRGGGTEAFF,14,TRBV28,-,-,TRBJ1-1
TGTGCCAGCAGTTTGATGAACACTGAAGCTTTCTTT,CASSLMNTEAFF,12,TRBV28,-,-,TRBJ1-1
TGTGCCAGCGTCACAGGGGCGCGCACTGAAGCTTTCTTT,CASVTGARTEAFF,13,TRBV21-1,-,-,TRBJ1-1
TGTGCTAGTTCACACCGGGGGTACAATGAGCAGTTCTTC,CASSHRGYNEQFF,13,TRBV12-5,-,-,TRBJ2-1
TGTGCCAGCAGTGTCGATGGAGAGGTAAAGCAGTACTTC,CASSVDGEVKQYF,13,TRBV2,-,-,TRBJ2-7
TGCGCCAGCAGCTTGGGGACGCAGGGTCTTGAGCAGTACTTC,CASSLGTQGLEQYF,14,TRBV5-1,-,few,TRBJ2-7
TGTGCCAGCAGCTCACTATCATACGAGCAGTACTTC,CASSSLSYEQYF,12,TRBV7-9,-,-,TRBJ2-7
TGTGCCAGCAGCCAGCCCACAGGTGGGGCTTTCTTT,CASSQPTGGAFF,12,TRBV3-1/TRBV3-2,-,few,TRBJ1-1
TGTGCCAGCAGCTTCACTAGCGGGGGGGCGATTGACACCGGGGAGCTGTTTTTT,CASSFTSGGAIDTGELFF,18,TRBV12-1,-,-,TRBJ2-2
TGTGCCAGCAGCCTTCTAGCGGGGGGCCCTCTCGAGCAGTACTTC,CASSLLAGGPLEQYF,15,TRBV2,TRBD2,few,TRBJ2-7
TGTGCCACAGAAAGGGGGCGAAGCGGGGAGCTGTTTTTT,CATERGRSGELFF,13,TRBV19,TRBD1,-,TRBJ2-2
TGTGCCAGTAGTCAATGGACAGGGACCGGGGAGCTGTTTTTT,CASSQWTGTGELFF,14,TRBV19,TRBD1,-,TRBJ2-2
TGTGCCAGCAGCTCCCTCTCGGGGGAGAACACTGAAGCTTTCTTT,CASSSLSGENTEAFF,15,TRBV13,-,-,TRBJ1-1
TGCAGTGCTAGTTTCAGGCCCTATGGCTACACCTTC,CSASFRPYGYTF,12,TRBV20-1,-,-,TRBJ1-2
TGTGCCAGCAGCCCAGGGTGGGGGATAGGGCCCAATGAGCAGTTCTTC,CASSPGWGIGPNEQFF,16,TRBV7-8,-,-,TRBJ2-1
TGCGGGCCGGGGCAGGGGAATGAGCAGTTCTTC,CGPGQGNEQFF,11,TRBV20-1,-,few,TRBJ2-1
TGTGCCAGCAGTTTACCTACGACAGGGATCTATAGCAATCAGCCCCAGCATTTT,CASSLPTTGIYSNQPQHF,18,TRBV28,TRBD1,-,TRBJ1-5
TGTGCCAGCAGTCCATGGACGCCCGGTTCACCCCTCCACTTT,CASSPWTPGSPLHF,14,TRBV27,-,-,TRBJ1-6
TGTGCCAGCAGCTTGGAACCGGGGTTGTATACGCAGTATTTT,CASSLEPGLYTQYF,14,TRBV5-6,-,-,TRBJ2-3
TGTGCCAGCTCAAAAGGGGGGCCAGACAGGTCCTACGAGCAGTACTTC,CASSKGGPDRSYEQYF,16,TRBV19,-,-,TRBJ2-7
TGTGCCAGTAGTATAGATTGGAGAGGGGAAGCTTTCTTT,CASSIDWRGEAFF,13,TRBV19,-,few,TRBJ1-1
TGTGCCAGTAGTATCGGGGGATCCCAAGAGACCCAGTACTTC,CASSIGGSQETQYF,14,TRBV19,-,-,TRBJ2-5
TGTGCCACCAGTGACCCGGGACTAAGCAATGAGCAGTTCTTC,CATSDPGLSNEQFF,14,TRBV24-1,TRBD2,-,TRBJ2-1
TGTGCCAGCAGCTTAGAGCGGGGGGAAAATAATTCACCCCTCCACTTT,CASSLERGENNSPLHF,16,TRBV7-2,-,-,TRBJ1-6
TGTGCCAGCAGCTTAGGGGGTCCCTGGGGCACCGGGGAGCTGTTTTTT,CASSLGGPWGTGELFF,16,TRBV5-6,-,-,TRBJ2-2
TGTGCCAGCAGCTTCGACCGGATCACAGATACGCAGTATTTT,CASSFDRITDTQYF,14,TRBV5-4,-,-,TRBJ2-3
TGTGCCAGCAGCCCCCGGGGTTCGCCGGCGAACACCGGGGAGCTGTTTTTT,CASSPRGSPANTGELFF,17,TRBV7-9,-,once,TRBJ2-2